A selection of T cell receptor beta chains follows, all from one sample in a study of CD8+CD57+ T cells in acquired aplastic anemia. TCRdb fed the reads into MiXCR, producing one record per CDR3 protein. The data hold 200,000 or so distinct CDR3 sequences, with approximately 51% observed a single time. Material: sorted CD4+, CD8+, or CD8+CD57+ T cells (not recorded which) from PBMCs. These TCRs come from a human donor with aplastic anemia. Each CDR3 is given with its conserved first and last residue. D genes are given only for firm matches. A clone size is listed for some rows: how often the clone was seen (once, few, many), or a class if it is expanded.

j_call v_call clone_size d_call cdr3_aa cdr3_nt
TRBJ1-5 TRBV9 few . CASSVGTARNQPQHF TGTGCCAGCAGCGTAGGGACCGCCCGAAATCAGCCCCAGCATTTT
TRBJ1-2 TRBV2 . TRBD1 CASRGGTGVVYGYTF TGTGCCAGCAGAGGGGGGACAGGGGTGGTCTATGGCTACACCTTC
TRBJ1-5 TRBV7-2 . TRBD1 CASSTRTGGQPQHF TGTGCCAGCAGCACCCGGACAGGGGGTCAGCCCCAGCATTTT
TRBJ2-4 TRBV12-3/TRBV12-4 once . CASSLGVTKSIQYF TGTGCCAGCAGTTTGGGGGTGACCAAAAGCATTCAGTACTTC
TRBJ2-6 TRBV6-5 many TRBD1 CASTRDSIPSGANVLTF TGTGCCAGCACCCGGGACAGCATCCCCTCTGGGGCCAACGTCCTGACTTTC
TRBJ2-3 TRBV12-3/TRBV12-4 many . CASSFNPSDTQYF TGTGCCAGCAGTTTTAACCCCTCGGATACGCAGTATTTT
TRBJ1-4 TRBV20-1 many . CSARDGTAGANEKLFF TGCAGTGCTAGAGATGGAACCGCCGGGGCTAATGAAAAACTGTTTTTT
TRBJ1-1 TRBV9 . TRBD1 CDSSVGTGHTEAFF TGTGACAGCAGCGTCGGGACAGGGCACACTGAAGCCTTCTTT
TRBJ2-2 TRBV6-5 many . CASRPGDGMATGELFF TGTGCCAGCAGACCCGGGGACGGTATGGCCACCGGGGAGCTGTTTTTT
TRBJ1-1 TRBV6-1 many . CASGLQGNTEAFF TGTGCCAGCGGATTACAGGGCAACACTGAAGCTTTCTTT
TRBJ2-5 TRBV27 . . CASSPHTSLETQYF TGTGCCAGCAGTCCGCACACTAGCTTGGAGACCCAGTACTTC
TRBJ2-5 TRBV4-1 many . CASSLDGRGETQYF TGCGCCAGCAGCCTAGATGGGCGGGGAGAGACCCAGTACTTC
TRBJ2-2 TRBV11-2 many . CASSFGGRNTGELFF TGTGCCAGCAGCTTCGGGGGCAGGAACACCGGGGAGCTGTTTTTT
TRBJ1-2 TRBV4-1 many TRBD1 CASSQGQGDNYGYTF TGCGCCAGCAGCCAAGGACAGGGGGATAACTATGGCTACACCTTC
TRBJ1-5 TRBV10-3 . . CAISGSRDQPQHF TGTGCCATCAGTGGGTCCAGGGACCAGCCCCAGCATTTT
TRBJ2-6 TRBV19 many TRBD1 CASSRDRQSGANVLTF TGTGCCAGTAGTCGGGACAGACAATCTGGGGCCAACGTCCTGACTTTC
TRBJ2-3 TRBV2 once . CASSALLGAGIAGIRRDTQYF TGTGCCAGCAGTGCTTTGTTGGGGGCAGGGATAGCGGGTATAAGGCGGGATACGCAGTATTTT
TRBJ1-1 TRBV5-1 few . CASSLDWGGGTEAFF TGCGCCAGCAGCTTGGATTGGGGGGGGGGCACTGAAGCTTTCTTT
TRBJ2-2 TRBV6-1 . TRBD1 CASSAKTGGYNTGELFF TGTGCCAGCAGCGCAAAAACAGGGGGCTATAACACCGGGGAGCTGTTTTTT
TRBJ2-3 TRBV24-1 . TRBD2 CATSDIAGPTDTQYF TGTGCCACCAGTGATATAGCGGGTCCTACAGATACGCAGTATTTT
TRBJ2-7 TRBV2 . TRBD2 CAIEAGPYEQYF TGTGCCATCGAAGCGGGGCCCTACGAGCAGTACTTC
TRBJ2-2 TRBV9 . TRBD2 CASGGGGRDTGELFF TGTGCCAGCGGCGGGGGGGGCAGAGACACCGGGGAGCTGTTTTTT
TRBJ1-6 TRBV19 many TRBD1 CASSPGQGRDSPLHF TGTGCCAGTAGCCCCGGACAGGGCCGAGATTCACCCCTCCACTTT
TRBJ1-1 TRBV5-4 many . CASSGMPNQAFF TGTGCCAGCAGCGGCATGCCAAATCAAGCTTTCTTT
TRBJ2-1 TRBV9 . TRBD2 CASSVEGGLAGNEQFF TGTGCCAGCAGCGTAGAAGGGGGACTAGCGGGCAATGAGCAGTTCTTC
TRBJ1-4 TRBV27 once . CASRSTGGRREKLFF TGTGCCAGCAGATCTACGGGGGGGCGACGTGAAAAACTGTTTTTT
TRBJ1-4 TRBV5-1 many . CASSLGPGGLNEKLFF TGCGCCAGCAGCTTGGGACCTGGGGGGCTGAATGAAAAACTGTTTTTT
TRBJ2-7 TRBV7-9 many TRBD1 CASSLVGDPGQGHYEQYF TGTGCCAGCAGCTTAGTAGGAGACCCGGGACAGGGGCACTACGAACAGTACTTC
TRBJ1-2 TRBV2 few TRBD1 CASSLAAGQQSGYTF TGTGCCAGCAGTTTAGCCGCGGGACAGCAGAGTGGCTACACCTTC
TRBJ2-5 TRBV29-1 . . CSVVMGSSQQETQYF TGCAGCGTTGTTATGGGCTCTAGTCAGCAAGAGACCCAGTACTTC
TRBJ2-3 TRBV24-1 once . CATGQANTDTRYF TGTGCCACGGGGCAGGCTAACACAGATACGCGGTATTTT
TRBJ1-1 TRBV20-1 . . CSASPEAFF TGCAGTGCTAGCCCTGAAGCTTTCTTT
TRBJ1-5 TRBV19 . . CACSRLEDSYTLGNQPQHF TGTGCCTGTAGTCGCCTCGAGGACTCCTACACCTTGGGCAATCAGCCCCAGCATTTT
TRBJ2-3 TRBV14 many . CASSQEGRRSTDTQYF TGTGCCAGCAGCCAAGAAGGGAGGAGAAGCACAGATACGCAGTATTTT
TRBJ2-5 TRBV5-1 many . CASSLQQETQYF TGCGCCAGCAGCTTGCAGCAAGAGACCCAGTACTTC
TRBJ1-6 TRBV7-9 many TRBD1 CASSAGQNSPLHF TGTGCCAGCAGCGCGGGACAGAATTCACCCCTCCACTTT
TRBJ1-6 TRBV7-3 . . CASSGRVFRDYNSPLHF TGTGCCAGCAGCGGCCGGGTATTCAGGGACTATAATTCACCCCTCCACTTT
TRBJ1-5 TRBV7-2 . TRBD1 CASSQDRTGEGQPQHF TGTGCCAGCAGTCAAGATCGGACAGGGGAGGGTCAGCCCCAGCATTTT
TRBJ2-3 TRBV11-2 many . CASSPQGSLTADTQYF TGTGCCAGCAGCCCACAGGGTTCTCTCACGGCAGATACGCAGTATTTT
TRBJ2-7 TRBV11-2 . . CASSLVGGAAQQYF TGTGCCAGCAGCTTAGTTGGGGGCGCGGCCCAGCAGTACTTC
TRBJ2-1 TRBV29-1 . TRBD2 CSVSGNSYNDQFF TGCAGCGTTAGCGGGAACTCCTACAATGATCAGTTCTTC
TRBJ2-2 TRBV10-2 . TRBD2 CASTQTGTSGENTGELFF TGCGCCAGCACCCAAACTGGGACTAGCGGGGAAAACACCGGGGAGCTGTTTTTT
TRBJ2-4 TRBV9 . . CASDAGNKNIQYF TGTGCCAGCGATGCCGGGAACAAAAACATTCAGTACTTC
TRBJ1-5 TRBV2 . . CASRPSRDRVGPQHF TGTGCCAGCAGGCCCAGCCGGGACCGAGTCGGGCCCCAGCATTTT
TRBJ1-1 TRBV24-1 . TRBD1 CATTETGGGEAFF TGTGCCACGACTGAGACAGGGGGCGGTGAAGCTTTCTTT
TRBJ1-6 TRBV2 . . CASTVWGASSYNSPLHF TGTGCCAGCACGGTTTGGGGGGCGAGCTCCTATAATTCACCCCTCCACTTT
TRBJ2-1 TRBV2 . . CASRGAGLYDEQSF TGTGCCAGCAGGGGGGCCGGCCTTTACGATGAGCAGTCCTTC
TRBJ1-4 TRBV7-8 . . CASSLAIQAVNEKLFF TGTGCCAGCAGCTTAGCCATACAGGCCGTTAATGAAAAACTGTTTTTT
TRBJ2-7 TRBV7-3 . TRBD2 CASSFSSLRERGPYEQYF TGTGCCAGCAGCTTCTCATCCCTGCGGGAGAGAGGTCCCTACGAGCAGTACTTC
TRBJ1-1 TRBV19 many . CASSIISGNTEAFF TGTGCCAGTAGCATCATTTCAGGGAACACTGAAGCTTTCTTT